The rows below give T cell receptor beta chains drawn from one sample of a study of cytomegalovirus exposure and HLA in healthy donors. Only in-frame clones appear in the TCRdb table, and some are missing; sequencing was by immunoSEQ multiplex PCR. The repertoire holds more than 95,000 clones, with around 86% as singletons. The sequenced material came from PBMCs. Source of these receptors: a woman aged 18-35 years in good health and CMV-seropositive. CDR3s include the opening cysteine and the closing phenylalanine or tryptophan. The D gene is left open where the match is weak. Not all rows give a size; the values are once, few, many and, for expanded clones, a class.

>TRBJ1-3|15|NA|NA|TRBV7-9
CASSSLGQPGNTIYF
TGTGCCAGCAGCTCCCTCGGACAACCTGGAAACACCATATATTTT
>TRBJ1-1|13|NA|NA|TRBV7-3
CASSAGTSDEAFF
TGTGCCAGCAGCGCCGGGACATCGGACGAAGCTTTCTTT
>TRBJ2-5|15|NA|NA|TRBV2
CASSEGQHIQETQYF
TGTGCCAGCAGCGAAGGACAGCATATACAAGAGACCCAGTACTTC
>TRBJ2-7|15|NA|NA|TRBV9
CASSPDFRGSYEQYF
TGTGCCAGCAGCCCAGACTTTAGAGGGTCCTACGAGCAGTACTTC
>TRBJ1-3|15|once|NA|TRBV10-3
CAIRTDYSSGNTIYF
TGTGCCATCAGGACAGATTACTCCTCTGGAAACACCATATATTTT
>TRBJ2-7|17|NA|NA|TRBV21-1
CASRTYLILSGRHEQYF
TGTGCCAGCAGGACGTACCTGATTCTTAGCGGGAGGCACGAGCAGTACTTC
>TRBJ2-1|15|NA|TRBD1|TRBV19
CASSMQGAGPNEQFF
TGTGCCAGTAGTATGCAGGGGGCCGGGCCCAATGAGCAGTTCTTC
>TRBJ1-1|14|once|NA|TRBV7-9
CASSLLQTNTEAFF
TGTGCCAGCAGCTTATTACAGACGAACACTGAAGCTTTCTTT
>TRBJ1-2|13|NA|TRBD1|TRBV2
CASSAGGAYGYTF
TGTGCCAGCAGTGCAGGGGGCGCCTATGGCTACACCTTC
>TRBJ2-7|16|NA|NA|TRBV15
CATSRGVGRDSYEQYF
TGTGCCACCAGCAGAGGAGTGGGCCGGGACTCCTACGAGCAGTACTTC
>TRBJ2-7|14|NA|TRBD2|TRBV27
CASSPRGGKNEQYF
TGTGCCAGCAGTCCTCGCGGGGGGAAGAACGAGCAGTACTTC
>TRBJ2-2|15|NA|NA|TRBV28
CASRFDSRDTGELFF
TGTGCCAGCAGGTTCGACAGCCGCGACACCGGGGAGCTGTTTTTT
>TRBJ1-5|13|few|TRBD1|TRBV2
CASTRDRNQPQHF
TGTGCCAGCACCAGGGACAGGAATCAGCCCCAGCATTTT
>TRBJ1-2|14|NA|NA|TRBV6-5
CASSETGGDYGYTF
TGTGCCAGCAGTGAGACCGGGGGTGACTATGGCTACACCTTC
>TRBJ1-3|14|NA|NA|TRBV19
CASARGDSGNTIYF
TGTGCCTCCGCGCGGGGGGACTCTGGAAACACCATATATTTT
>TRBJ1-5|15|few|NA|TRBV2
CASSGTENLNQPQHF
TGTGCCAGCAGTGGGACAGAAAACCTCAATCAGCCCCAGCATTTT
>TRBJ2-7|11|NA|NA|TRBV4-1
CASSQGDEQYF
TGCGCCAGCAGCCAAGGAGATGAGCAGTACTTC
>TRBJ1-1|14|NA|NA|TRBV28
CASSLGPQGTEAFF
TGTGCCAGCAGTTTGGGGCCCCAGGGGACTGAAGCTTTCTTT
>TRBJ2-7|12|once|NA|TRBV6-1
CASKRTTYEQYF
TGTGCCAGCAAGCGGACCACCTACGAGCAGTACTTC
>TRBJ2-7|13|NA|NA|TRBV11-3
CASSLNPGDEQYF
TGTGCCAGCAGCTTAAATCCTGGAGACGAGCAGTACTTC
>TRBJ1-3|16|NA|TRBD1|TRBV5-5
CASSAQAGTGRNTIYF
TGTGCCAGCAGCGCACAGGCCGGGACAGGGAGAAACACCATATATTTT
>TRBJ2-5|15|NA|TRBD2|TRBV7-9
CASSIGTSQKETQYF
TGTGCCAGCAGCATCGGGACTAGTCAAAAAGAGACCCAGTACTTC
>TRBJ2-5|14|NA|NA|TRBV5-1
CASSAGSPQETQYF
TGCGCCAGCAGCGCGGGGAGCCCTCAAGAGACCCAGTACTTC
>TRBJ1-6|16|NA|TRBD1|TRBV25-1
CASPPLVDRGWPPLHF
TGTGCCAGTCCCCCATTGGTAGACAGGGGATGGCCACCCCTCCACTTT
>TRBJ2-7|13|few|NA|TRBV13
CASSSPLSYEQYF
TGTGCCAGCAGCTCCCCACTCTCCTACGAGCAGTACTTC
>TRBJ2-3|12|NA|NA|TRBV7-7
CASPFRTGTQYF
TGTGCTAGCCCCTTCCGAACGGGTACGCAGTATTTT
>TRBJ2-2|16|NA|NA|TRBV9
CASSAQRVTLTGELFF
TGTGCCAGCAGCGCCCAGCGGGTGACGTTGACCGGGGAGCTGTTTTTT
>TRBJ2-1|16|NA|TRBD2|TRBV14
CASSRSLAGGLDEQFF
TGTGCCAGCAGCCGTAGTCTAGCGGGAGGTTTAGATGAGCAGTTCTTC
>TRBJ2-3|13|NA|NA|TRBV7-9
CASSLTDTDTQYF
TGTGCCAGCAGCTTGACAGACACAGATACGCAGTATTTT
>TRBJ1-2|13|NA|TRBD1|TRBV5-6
CASSPGTGVGYTF
TGTGCCAGCAGCCCCGGGACAGGGGTTGGCTACACCTTC
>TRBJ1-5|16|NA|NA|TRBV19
CASTLGGGAGNQPQHF
TGTGCCAGTACCTTGGGGGGGGGCGCAGGCAATCAGCCCCAGCATTTT
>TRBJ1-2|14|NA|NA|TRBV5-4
CASSFGRAAYGYTF
TGTGCCAGCAGCTTTGGCAGGGCCGCCTATGGCTACACCTTC
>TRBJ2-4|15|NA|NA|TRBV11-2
CASSRIKGRKNIQYF
TGTGCCAGCAGCCGTATCAAGGGGCGCAAAAACATTCAGTACTTC
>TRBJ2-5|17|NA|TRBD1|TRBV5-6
CASSLAGPNTGVETQYF
TGTGCCAGCAGCCTTGCTGGTCCTAACACAGGGGTGGAGACCCAGTACTTC
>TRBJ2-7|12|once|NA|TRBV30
CAWSRGSYEQYF
TGTGCCTGGAGTAGGGGGTCCTACGAGCAGTACTTC
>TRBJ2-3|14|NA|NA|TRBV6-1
CASSTTGITDTQYF
TGTGCCAGCAGTACGACGGGGATAACAGATACGCAGTATTTT
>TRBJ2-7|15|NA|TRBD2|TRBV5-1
CASSLVAGVRNEQYF
TGCGCCAGCAGCTTGGTGGCGGGAGTAAGAAACGAGCAGTACTTC
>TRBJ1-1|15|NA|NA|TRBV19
CASSRNRDADTEAFF
TGTGCCAGTAGTAGAAACAGGGACGCGGACACTGAAGCTTTCTTT
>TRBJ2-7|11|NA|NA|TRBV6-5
CASSYSGEQYF
TGTGCCAGCAGTTACTCCGGGGAGCAGTACTTC
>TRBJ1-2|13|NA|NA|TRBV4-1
CASSQEGGGDDTF
TGCGCCAGCAGCCAAGAGGGGGGAGGGGACGACACCTTC
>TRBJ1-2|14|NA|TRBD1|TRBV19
CASSTGTGDYGYTF
TGTGCCAGTAGTACCGGGACAGGGGACTATGGCTACACCTTC
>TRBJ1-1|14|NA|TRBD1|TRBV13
CASSQDRGRTEAFF
TGTGCCAGCAGCCAGGACAGGGGGCGGACTGAAGCTTTCTTT
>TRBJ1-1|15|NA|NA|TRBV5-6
CASSLLGSSDTEAFF
TGTGCCAGCAGCTTGTTGGGGAGTTCGGACACTGAAGCTTTCTTT
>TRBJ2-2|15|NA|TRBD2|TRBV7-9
CASSFLLAGTGELFF
TGTGCCAGCAGCTTCTTACTAGCGGGTACCGGGGAGCTGTTTTTT
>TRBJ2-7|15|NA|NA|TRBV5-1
CASSLFGTNSYEQYF
TGCGCCAGCAGCTTGTTTGGGACAAACTCCTACGAGCAGTACTTC